Below are 13 T cell receptor beta chains sequenced from a single sample in a study of vaccination and CD4 T cells after COVID-19. The Oncomine TCR Beta short-read assay sequenced DNA from cultured CD4+ T cells. TCRdb recomputed calls from the PCR reads with MiXCR, one row per CDR3 protein. The data show about 17,000 distinct CDR3 sequences, around two fifths seen once. Treatment denoted: roughly ten-day PBMC culture with coronavirus spike peptide pools or control peptides (ViraFEST assay). The antigens for these receptors are not known. This sample comprised CD4+ T cells from blood, cultured in vitro, obtained before SARS-CoV-2 vaccination. These receptors all stem from a human donor who had recovered from COVID-19.

J is TRBJ2-1 and V is TRBV20-1; 11 bases map to TRBD1. Germline V gene data show CDR1 as DFQATT and CDR2 as SNEGSKA (reference sequence). Losses at the gene ends were 3 bases for V and 2 bases for J; bases not matched to a gene: 3. CDR3 length equals 15 residues. The CDR3 loop is CSARGDRGAYNEQFF. The CDR3 DNA sequence: TGCAGTGCTAGGGGGGACAGGGGGGCCTACAATGAGCAGTTCTTC.

This clonotype was detected a few times. This chain links TRBV4-1 with TRBJ1-6; D is unclear. CDR3 size: 14 residues. V lost 0 bases, J lost 6 bases, and 6 bases lay in between. Germline CDR1 reads MGHRA; CDR2 reads YSYEKL. The CDR3 spells CASSQDSGNSPLHF. The DNA for the CDR3 is TGCGCCAGCAGCCAAGATTCGGGTAATTCACCCCTCCACTTT.

The chain links TRBV6-1 to TRBJ1-3; maybe TRBD1 (6 bases). Germline-derived CDR1 and CDR2 are MNHNS and SASEGT. Trimming cost V 6 bases and J 2 bases, with 11 bases left between them. The CDR3 totals 14 residues. The CDR3 here is CASRDGQPGNTIYF. The CDR3 DNA follows: TGTGCCAGCAGGGACGGACAGCCTGGAAACACCATATATTTT.

The table lists this clonotype with a few counts. The V gene is TRBV28, the J gene TRBJ2-3; D is ambiguous. The germline V gene has CDR1 MDHEN and CDR2 SYDVKM. Trimming took 10 bases from V and 2 from J, leaving 19 bases between them. The CDR3 sequence is 15 residues long. DNA for the CDR3: TGTGCCACCCAACCCTGGACGGTTTACACAGATACGCAGTATTTT. Its protein is CATQPWTVYTDTQYF.

V gene TRBV28 combines with J gene TRBJ1-5; possible D gene TRBD1, 5 bases. This CDR3 contains 14 residues. Per the germline V gene, CDR1 is MDHEN and CDR2 is SYDVKM. V lost 6 bases, J lost 7 bases, and 16 bases lay in between. The CDR3 coding sequence is TGTGCCAGCAGGGCTGGGGGGGATCGGCAGCCCCAGCATTTT. It codes for CASRAGGDRQPQHF. The full variable domain, rest sourced from reference TRBV28 and TRBJ1-5, is DVKVTQSSRYLVKRTGEKVFLECVQDMDHENMFWYRQDPGLGLRLIYFSYDVKMKEKGDIPEGYSVSREKKERFSLILESASTNQTSMYLCASRAGGDRQPQHFGDGTRLSIL.

There are a few counts of this clonotype. This rearrangement joins TRBV7-2 to TRBJ2-3; tentatively, D is TRBD1 (6 bases). Deletions cut 3 bases from V and 3 bases from J, with 19 bases between. Germline-derived CDR1 and CDR2 are SGHTA and FQGNSA. The CDR3 contains 17 residues. Written as DNA, the CDR3 is TGTGCCAGCAGCTTGGGGGACCGGGCAGGGGTGACAGATACGCAGTATTTT. As protein: CASSLGDRAGVTDTQYF.

V and J are TRBV27 and TRBJ1-3; no clear D gene. The CDR3 spans 13 residues. V was trimmed by 5 bases and J by 3 bases, leaving 8 bases between them. The germline CDR1 and CDR2 sequences are MNHEY and SMNVEV (reference sequence). The CDR3 here is CASSGRFGNTIYF. In DNA form, the CDR3 reads TGTGCCAGCAGTGGGCGGTTTGGAAACACCATATATTTT.

The chain combines TRBV20-1 with TRBJ1-5, with 8 bases aligning to TRBD1. The CDR3 contains 15 residues. Germline trimming cut 6 bases from V and 4 bases from J; bases unmatched to any gene: 11. The germline gives CDR1 DFQATT, CDR2 SNEGSKA (reference sequence). In DNA, the CDR3 is TGCAGTGCAGCCGGACAGGGTCGAGGTAATCAGCCCCAGCATTTT. This codes for CSAAGQGRGNQPQHF.

V and J are TRBV4-1 and TRBJ1-1; D ambiguous. CDR1 and CDR2 from the germline V gene are MGHRA and YSYEKL. The CDR3 contains 13 residues. Between the trimmed V and J ends, which lost 1 base and 11 bases, there was a span of 14 bases. CDR3 residues: CASSQAPTSSAFF. Here the CDR3 DNA reads TGCGCCAGCAGCCAAGCCCCCACCTCCTCGGCTTTCTTT.

The chain links TRBV11-1 to TRBJ1-1; D remains unclear. V was clipped by 4 bases and J by 3 bases, with 21 bases between them. Per the germline V gene, CDR1 is SGHAT and CDR2 is FQDESV (reference sequence). The CDR3 has 17 residues. The DNA for the CDR3 is TGTGCCAGCAGCTCCGTGCCAAGAATCAGGAGACACACTGAAGCTTTCTTT. It translates to CASSSVPRIRRHTEAFF.

The J gene is TRBJ1-2, the V gene TRBV21-1; the tabulated D call, TRBD1, remains unverified against the DNA. TRBV21-1 is described as a pseudogene. CDR3 length: 17 amino acids. For the CDR3, the DNA is TGTGCCAGCAGCGAAGAGGACTGGGGAGGGGGCGATAATGGCTACACCTTC. It codes for CASSEEDWGGGDNGYTF.

This clonotype was counted a few times. The J gene is TRBJ1-2, the V gene TRBV4-1; TRBD1 might be the D (5 bases). The V end lost 3 bases, the J end lost 5 bases, and 16 bases lay between the germline ends. The CDR3 length is 15 residues. Germline CDR1 is MGHRA and CDR2 is YSYEKL. In DNA, the CDR3 is TGCGCCAGCAGCCACCCCACCTCGGGGCGATATGGCTACACCTTC. Its protein is CASSHPTSGRYGYTF.

This sequence joins TRBV6-1 and TRBJ1-2, with a possible D match to TRBD1 (5 bases). Trimming stripped 6 bases from V and 2 bases from J, with 10 bases between. The CDR3 has 13 residues. CDR1 is MNHNS, CDR2 SASEGT, per germline. CDR3: CASSDSPNYGYTF. The CDR3 region has the DNA TGTGCCAGCAGCGACAGTCCCAACTATGGCTACACCTTC.